This T cell receptor (beta chain) was observed in a study of T cells in Graves' hyperthyroidism and ophthalmopathy. Broader study findings: Ophthalmopathy cases were set apart from stable hyperthyroidism by a 13 V-J model.

On this clonotype itself: The target antigen is unknown.

Germline V gene sequence: CDR1 LGHNA, CDR2 YNFKEQ. Trimming left V 0 bases short and J 3 bases short, with 17 bases between. There are 17 residues in the CDR3. From RNA transcripts, TCR beta CDR3 regions were amplified. HTBI primers were the set used in a first-round RT-PCR of the TCR CDR3. TCRdb processed the multiplex PCR reads anew with MiXCR; each CDR3 protein has one entry. The sample holds approximately 620,000 distinct CDR3 sequences; around 16% are singletons and the top ten take around 3.3%. V and J are TRBV4-2 and TRBJ1-1, with D perhaps TRBD1 (6 bases). Input material: blood. This sequence was found in a woman aged 40 to 50 with Graves' ophthalmopathy. The DNA of the CDR3 is TGTGCCAGCAGCCAAGATAGAACCCGGAGGGGGGACACTGAAGCTTTCTTT. The encoded protein is CASSQDRTRRGDTEAFF.